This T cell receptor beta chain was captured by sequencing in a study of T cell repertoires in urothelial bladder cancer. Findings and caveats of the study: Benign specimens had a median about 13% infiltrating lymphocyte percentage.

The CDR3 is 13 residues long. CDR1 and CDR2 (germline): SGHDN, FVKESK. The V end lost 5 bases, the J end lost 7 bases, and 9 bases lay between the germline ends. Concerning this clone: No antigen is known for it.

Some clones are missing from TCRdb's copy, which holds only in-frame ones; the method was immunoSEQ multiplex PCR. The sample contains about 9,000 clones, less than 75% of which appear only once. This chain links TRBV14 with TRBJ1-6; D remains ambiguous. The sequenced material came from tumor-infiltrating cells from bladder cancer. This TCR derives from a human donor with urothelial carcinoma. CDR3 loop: CASSWTVNSPLHF. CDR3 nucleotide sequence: TGTGCCAGCAGCTGGACCGTGAATTCACCCCTCCACTTT.